Following are 27 T cell receptor beta chains from one sample sequenced in a study of identifying expanded T cells in peripheral blood (dated by TCRdb to between 2018 and 2021). The library relied on the immunoSEQ multiplex PCR assay. TCRdb holds this immuneACCESS table with in-frame rearrangements only. Some clones are missing; in checked studies, unresolved V genes explain under half, and the rest has no known cause. This sample lists 90,000 to 120,000 clones; around nine tenths were detected once. The ten largest make up about 15% of the sample. The sequenced material came from blood. Receptors originate from a person between 18 and 75 years old in good health.

This clone came up once. The chain is built from TRBV6-4 and TRBJ1-2, with D perhaps TRBD1 (6 bases). V lost 8 bases to trimming and J lost 3 bases, with 16 bases between them. The CDR3 is 14 residues long. The germline V gene encodes CDR1 MRHNA and CDR2 SNTAGT. This CDR3 reads CASVAEGEHYGYTF. In DNA form, the CDR3 reads TGTGCCAGCGTCGCTGAGGGGGAACACTATGGCTACACCTTC.

CDR3 protein: CASSEGGLHF. CDR3 DNA sequence: TGTGCCAGCAGTGAAGGGGGTCTGCATTTT. This sequence joins TRBV6-1 and TRBJ1-5, with D unresolved. The V end lost 1 base, the J end lost 15 bases, and 7 bases lay between the germline ends. The CDR3 has 10 amino acids. Germline CDR1 MNHNS, CDR2 SASEGT.

The rearrangement uses TRBV11-3 and TRBJ2-5; TRBD1 agrees at 12 bases. Trimming at V came to 5 bases and at J to 1 base, leaving 2 bases not matched to a gene. Germline CDR1 reads SGHNT; CDR2 reads YENEEA. This CDR3 is built from 15 residues. The DNA for the CDR3 is TGTGCCAGCAGCGCGGGACAGGGGGCCCAAGAGACCCAGTACTTC. It encodes CASSAGQGAQETQYF. Complete variable domain (other parts from reference TRBV11-3 and TRBJ2-5): EAGVVQSPRYKIIEKKQPVAFWCNPISGHNTLYWYLQNLGQGPELLIRYENEEAVDDSQLPKDRFSAERLKGVDSTLKIQPAELGDSAVYLCASSAGQGAQETQYFGPGTRLLVL.

This sequence joins TRBV7-2 and TRBJ2-1; TRBD2 matches at 11 bases. Germline loops: CDR1 SGHTA, CDR2 FQGNSA. There are 16 residues in the CDR3. Trimming took 4 bases from V and 4 from J; bases not matched to a gene: 6. The CDR3 DNA reads TGTGCCAGCAGCTCCACGGGACTAGCGGTATACAATGAGCAGTTCTTC. It codes for CASSSTGLAVYNEQFF.

The V call is TRBV6-5, the J call TRBJ1-1; maybe TRBD1 (5 bases). In germline, CDR1 is MNHEY, CDR2 SVGAGI. The CDR3 is 14 residues long. Trimming left V 2 bases short and J 4 bases short, with 11 bases between. This chain's CDR3 is CASSYGGGITEAFF. In nucleotides, the CDR3 is TGTGCCAGCAGTTACGGGGGGGGGATCACTGAAGCTTTCTTT.

The rearrangement links TRBV4-2 to TRBJ1-2; the match to TRBD1 covers 10 bases. Germline V gene lookup returns CDR1 LGHNA and CDR2 YNFKEQ. Unmatched junction bases numbered 8, after V lost 4 bases and J lost 0 bases. This CDR3 spans 17 amino acids. CDR3 sequence reads: CASSRWDRGTANYGYTF. The CDR3 DNA reads TGTGCCAGCAGCCGATGGGACAGGGGCACGGCTAACTATGGCTACACCTTC.

The rearrangement joins TRBV5-4 to TRBJ2-3; 10 positions agree with TRBD1. V dropped 0 bases and J dropped 9; count of bases not matched to a gene: 16. This CDR3 comprises 18 residues. Germline CDR1 is SGHNT and CDR2 is YYREEE (reference sequence). The CDR3 here is CASSLEIPPGTGVDTQYF. The CDR3, as DNA: TGTGCCAGCAGCTTGGAAATCCCCCCCGGGACAGGGGTGGACACGCAGTATTTT.

This clone was recorded once. This chain uses TRBV6-6 with TRBJ1-3, with D unresolved. The CDR3 runs to 14 residues. Trimming took 7 bases from V and 4 from J, leaving 14 bases between them. Germline CDR1 reads MNHNY; CDR2 reads SVGAGI (reference sequence). The CDR3 DNA reads as TGTGCCAGCACCAGACTAGTCGGGGGAAACACCATATATTTT. Encoded protein: CASTRLVGGNTIYF.

The chain links TRBV2 to TRBJ2-7, with a possible D match to TRBD2 (6 bases). Trimming took 0 bases from V and 2 from J, leaving 11 bases between them. Germline CDR1 reads SNHLY; CDR2 reads FYNNEI. This CDR3 region has 15 residues. CDR3 DNA sequence: TGTGCCAGCAGTGAAGCCGGGGGAAGGGCCTACGAGCAGTACTTC. This encodes CASSEAGGRAYEQYF.

The gene calls are TRBV28 and TRBJ1-2; D is possibly TRBD1 (6 bases). The CDR3 is 15 amino acids. Germline loops: CDR1 MDHEN, CDR2 SYDVKM. Trimming took 0 bases from V and 1 from J, leaving 9 bases between them. CDR3 sequence: CASSLWGTSNYGYTF. DNA of the CDR3: TGTGCCAGCAGTTTATGGGGGACAAGTAACTATGGCTACACCTTC.

The genes are TRBV6-5 and TRBJ1-1; weak D call: TRBD1 (5 bases). Trimming left V 6 bases short and J 3 bases short, with 11 bases between. CDR3 length: 13 amino acids. Germline CDR1 reads MNHEY; CDR2 reads SVGAGI. For the CDR3, the DNA is TGTGCCAGCAGGTTGACAGAATACACTGAAGCTTTCTTT. Translated: CASRLTEYTEAFF.

The chain combines TRBV5-6 with TRBJ2-5; D is unclear. The J call may not be correct, given that the DNA end is closer to TRBJ2-7. Germline CDR1 is SGHDT and CDR2 is YYEEEE. This CDR3 comprises 16 residues. The CDR3 here is CASSLWIFGRSYEQYF. The DNA for the CDR3 is TGTGCCAGCAGCTTATGGATATTTGGCCGCTCCTACGAGCAGTACTTC.

The chain has TRBV4-3 and TRBJ2-2; 8 bases are a match to TRBD2. The CDR3 length is 18 residues. V gave up 1 base and J gave up 4 bases; unmatched junction bases: 11. Germline loops: CDR1 LGHNA, CDR2 YSLEER. CDR3 region: CASSQGIPGGPVTGELFF. CDR3 nucleotide sequence: TGCGCCAGCAGCCAAGGAATACCGGGGGGGCCGGTCACCGGGGAGCTGTTTTTT.

The chain links TRBV28 to TRBJ1-2; a weak D match, TRBD1 (5 bases). The germline V gene encodes CDR1 MDHEN and CDR2 SYDVKM. Trimming shortened V by 3 bases and J by 5 bases, and 22 bases separated the two germline ends. The CDR3 is made up of 17 amino acids. Here the CDR3 reads CASSLFRVYGGTYGYTF. The CDR3 DNA is TGTGCCAGCAGTTTGTTTAGGGTTTACGGGGGGACTTATGGCTACACCTTC.

This clone was recorded only once. V is TRBV21-1 and J is TRBJ1-1. TRBV21-1 is classified as a pseudogene. The length of the CDR3 is 10 residues. CDR3 sequence (DNA): TGTGCCAGCAGCAATGCTGAAGCTTTCTTT. Translated, it gives CASSNAEAFF.

This rearrangement joins TRBV10-3 to TRBJ2-7; D is uncertain. With 0 bases removed from V and 2 bases from J, the gap between germline ends came to 14 bases. The CDR3 is made up of 16 amino acids. Germline CDR1 is ENHRY and CDR2 is SYGVKD. CDR3 nucleotide sequence: TGTGCCATCAGTGAGTCTGGGCAGGCCAGACCCTACGAGCAGTACTTC. Translated: CAISESGQARPYEQYF.

J is TRBJ2-5 and V is TRBV4-1; the D gene is possibly TRBD1 (5 bases). This CDR3 has 12 amino acids. Trimming shortened V by 4 bases and J by 5 bases, and 8 bases separated the two germline ends. The germline V gene encodes CDR1 MGHRA and CDR2 YSYEKL. The CDR3 DNA is TGCGCCAGCAGCCGGAAGGGGGAGACCCAGTACTTC. This encodes CASSRKGETQYF.

This chain uses TRBV19 with TRBJ2-1, with 11 bases lining up with TRBD2. Trimming at V came to 6 bases and at J to 6 bases, leaving 7 bases not matched to a gene. The CDR3 consists of 15 residues. Looked up from germline, CDR1 is LNHDA and CDR2 is SQIVND (reference sequence). The chain's CDR3 is CASSFSGGAFNEQFF. CDR3 in DNA: TGTGCCAGTAGCTTTAGCGGGGGGGCCTTCAATGAGCAGTTCTTC.

The rearrangement uses TRBV18 and TRBJ1-6; D gene uncertain. The CDR3 has 13 residues. Per the germline V gene, CDR1 is KGHSH and CDR2 is LQKENI. V shed 3 bases and J shed 7 bases, with 7 bases lying between them. This CDR3 is CASSPEWNSPLHF. The CDR3 DNA sequence: TGTGCCAGCTCACCCGAATGGAATTCACCCCTCCACTTT.

V usage is TRBV28 and J usage is TRBJ2-2, with 7 bases matching TRBD1. Germline assignment: CDR1 MDHEN and CDR2 SYDVKM. The J segment lost 0 bases and the V segment lost 8 bases, leaving 9 bases of the junction unmatched. The CDR3 has 16 amino acids. CDR3 sequence: CASRNPGTANTGELFF. The CDR3 DNA is TGTGCCAGCCGTAATCCGGGGACAGCGAACACCGGGGAGCTGTTTTTT.

This clone came up once. This rearrangement joins TRBV28 to TRBJ1-4; D is unclear. V was trimmed by 2 bases and J by 6 bases, leaving 13 bases between them. The V gene's germline CDR1 is MDHEN and CDR2 SYDVKM. CDR3 length equals 15 residues. CDR3: CASSLLRSGDEKLFF. The CDR3 coding sequence is TGTGCCAGCAGTTTACTGCGATCCGGCGATGAAAAACTGTTTTTT.

The chain's CDR3 is CASRGLAGVPGELFF. In DNA, the CDR3 is TGTGCCAGCAGGGGACTAGCGGGGGTCCCCGGGGAGCTGTTTTTT. The chain couples TRBV19 to TRBJ2-2, with 14 bases lining up with TRBD2. Germline trimming cut 9 bases from V and 6 bases from J; bases unmatched to any gene: 6. The CDR3 runs 15 residues. Per the germline V gene, CDR1 is LNHDA and CDR2 is SQIVND (reference sequence).

V usage is TRBV6-1 and J usage is TRBJ2-3; D might be TRBD2 (5 bases). Trimming pared 7 bases from V and 1 base from J, leaving 15 bases between. Germline-derived CDR1 and CDR2 are MNHNS and SASEGT. CDR3 size: 15 residues. This chain's CDR3 is CASTLGAAGTDTQYF. In DNA form, the CDR3 reads TGTGCCAGCACCTTAGGAGCGGCCGGCACAGATACGCAGTATTTT.

This chain joins TRBV5-5 and TRBJ2-3; D not certain. The V end lost 0 bases, the J end lost 2 bases, and 10 bases lay between the germline ends. Germline values: CDR1 SGHKS, CDR2 YYEKEE (reference sequence). This CDR3 is 15 amino acids long. The CDR3 coding sequence is TGTGCCAGCAGCTTGGGGGCGAGAAACACAGATACGCAGTATTTT. The encoded protein is CASSLGARNTDTQYF.

This chain uses TRBV29-1 with TRBJ1-2; D is possibly TRBD1 (5 bases). This CDR3 has 13 residues. Per the germline V gene, CDR1 is SQVTM and CDR2 is ANQGSEA. V shed 6 bases and J shed 6 bases, with 17 bases lying between them. This CDR3 is CSVSGLFSDGYTF. The CDR3 DNA reads as TGCAGCGTCTCGGGACTTTTTAGCGATGGCTACACCTTC.

This clone was seen a single time. V is TRBV30 and J is TRBJ1-2; no definite D call. CDR3 length: 13 residues. CDR1 and CDR2 (germline): GTSNPN, SVGIG (reference sequence). Trimming removed 2 bases from V and 4 bases from J, with 11 bases in between. This CDR3 is CAWSIGEGYGYTF. The DNA for the CDR3 is TGTGCCTGGAGTATTGGGGAGGGCTATGGCTACACCTTC.

The V gene is TRBV7-7, the J gene TRBJ2-1, with TRBD2 identical over 13 bases. Germline V gene data show CDR1 as SSHAT and CDR2 as FNYEAQ (reference sequence). V was clipped by 4 bases and J by 4 bases; unmatched bases: 7. The CDR3 is 17 residues long. The CDR3 coding sequence is TGTGCCAGCAGCTCTACTCCGGGACTAGCGGGGTACAATGAGCAGTTCTTC. It yields the protein CASSSTPGLAGYNEQFF.